This record looks at one T cell receptor (beta chain) sequence and its context. What it binds is unknown. Only in-frame clones appear in the TCRdb table, and some are missing; sequencing was by immunoSEQ multiplex PCR. The sample holds fewer than 300,000 clones, roughly three quarters seen once. This specimen belongs to a study of cytotoxic CD8 clonotypes in ibrutinib-treated CLL. At the level of the study: IGHV unmutated 17 to 18; relapsed/refractory more than ten; treatment-naive about 14. Whole-study results and caveats: Measured clonality at baseline was greater than in age-matched healthy donors and tracked with circulating CD8+ T-cell counts. Clonality, elevated at ibrutinib response, dropped back toward baseline at progression.

The germline gives CDR1 MNHNS, CDR2 SASEGT. CDR3 size: 15 residues. V was pared by 1 base and J by 1 base, with 2 bases of the junction left unmatched. The sequences come from PBMCs, collected at disease progression, from a patient treated with ibrutinib. V is TRBV6-1 and J is TRBJ2-5; 8 bases map to TRBD1. The sequence was collected from a human donor with chronic lymphocytic leukemia. CDR3 nucleotides: TGTGCCAGCAGTGAAGGACAGGGGTTCCAAGAGACCCAGTACTTC. Its protein is CASSEGQGFQETQYF.